One and the same sample provided the 21 T cell receptor beta chains below, sequenced in a study of blood T cell repertoires in COVID-19. TCRdb's copy holds only in-frame clones and misses some; the assay was immunoSEQ multiplex PCR. The data hold 300,000 to 400,000 clones, with around 87% observed a single time. Sequenced input: peripheral blood. The receptors originated from a human donor in a cohort sampled during active COVID-19.

The J gene is TRBJ2-7, the V gene TRBV18; 8 nucleotides align to TRBD1. CDR3 length equals 17 residues. Germline CDR1 is KGHSH and CDR2 is LQKENI. Germline trimming cut 4 bases from V and 5 bases from J; bases unmatched to any gene: 16. The CDR3 is CASSQWKLGTGLHEQYF. The CDR3 coding sequence is TGTGCCAGCTCACAGTGGAAATTGGGGACAGGACTTCACGAGCAGTACTTC.

The chain joins TRBV6-2 or TRBV6-3 to TRBJ1-4, with D unclear. V was pared by 0 bases and J by 11 bases, with 19 bases between. This CDR3 contains 16 residues. Germline V gene lookup returns CDR1 MNHEY and CDR2 SVGEGT. The CDR3 nucleotides read TGTGCCAGCAGTTACTCGAATTTCAGAACGGCGAGGAAACTGTTTTTT. This codes for CASSYSNFRTARKLFF.

The V call is TRBV19, the J call TRBJ2-4; D gene unclear. The CDR3 covers 12 residues. In germline, CDR1 is LNHDA, CDR2 SQIVND (reference sequence). The V end was cut by 6 bases, the J end by 5 bases, with 8 bases between. CDR3: CASRSTENIQYF. The CDR3 bases are TGTGCCAGTAGGAGCACTGAAAACATTCAGTACTTC.

The chain recombines TRBV25-1 with TRBJ1-6, with TRBD1 identical over 8 bases. The CDR3 is 13 amino acids. The V gene's germline CDR1 is MGHDK and CDR2 SYGVNS. J was trimmed by 8 bases and V by 6 bases; bases with no gene match: 3. Here the CDR3 DNA reads TGTGCCAGCAGCGGACAGGGCCATTCACCCCTCCACTTT. It yields the protein CASSGQGHSPLHF.

The J gene is TRBJ2-6, the V gene TRBV11-2; D perhaps matches TRBD1 (5 bases). The CDR3 is 16 amino acids. In germline, CDR1 is SGHAT, CDR2 FQNNGV. Trimming cost V 5 bases and J 3 bases, with 14 bases left between them. CDR3 in amino acids: CASSHGWGYGANVLTF. In nucleotides, the CDR3 is TGTGCCAGCAGCCATGGTTGGGGCTATGGGGCCAACGTCCTGACTTTC.

The CDR3 nucleotides read TGCAGTGCTAGTCTCGGACTAGCCGGCACTGAAGCTTTCTTT. It codes for CSASLGLAGTEAFF. V and J are TRBV20-1 and TRBJ1-1; D is ambiguous. Trimming cost V 3 bases and J 4 bases, with 15 bases left between them. This CDR3 region has 14 residues. Looked up from germline, CDR1 is DFQATT and CDR2 is SNEGSKA (reference sequence).

The chain carries TRBV11-2 and TRBJ2-6; D is undetermined. V lost 5 bases, J lost 0 bases, and 11 bases lay in between. The CDR3 runs 16 residues. The germline V gene encodes CDR1 SGHAT and CDR2 FQNNGV. The CDR3, as DNA: TGTGCCAGCAGCCCGCGCCGGAGCTCTGGGGCCAACGTCCTGACTTTC. The encoded protein is CASSPRRSSGANVLTF.

The J gene is TRBJ2-7, the V gene TRBV6-5; possible D gene TRBD2, 5 bases. Trimming shortened V by 2 bases and J by 0 bases, and 11 bases separated the two germline ends. Looked up from germline, CDR1 is MNHEY and CDR2 is SVGAGI. The CDR3 length is 15 residues. The CDR3 nucleotides are TGTGCCAGCAGTTACACTACGGGGTCCTCCTACGAGCAGTACTTC. As protein: CASSYTTGSSYEQYF.

This clone was picked up a small number of times. The V and J genes are TRBV25-1 and TRBJ2-7, with D possibly matching TRBD1 (6 bases). Germline V gene sequence: CDR1 MGHDK, CDR2 SYGVNS. With 2 bases removed from V and 3 bases from J, the gap between germline ends came to 14 bases. The CDR3 totals 15 residues. CDR3 sequence: CASSEAEQGGYEQYF. CDR3 DNA: TGTGCCAGCAGTGAAGCGGAACAGGGTGGCTACGAGCAGTACTTC.

V and J are TRBV29-1 and TRBJ1-2; D is unclear. The CDR3 sequence is 14 residues long. CDR1 is SQVTM and CDR2 is ANQGSEA in the germline V gene. The V end lost 0 bases, the J end lost 2 bases, and 10 bases lay between the germline ends. As DNA, the CDR3 is TGCAGCGTTGAAGATATGGAGACGAACTATGGCTACACCTTC. Its translation is CSVEDMETNYGYTF.

In its sample, this clone was seen once. The chain recombines TRBV28 with TRBJ1-1; 7 positions match TRBD1. The CDR3 extends over 15 amino acids. Germline-derived CDR1 and CDR2 are MDHEN and SYDVKM. The junction had 9 bases not matched to a gene; V was cut back by 4 bases and J by 4 bases. The CDR3 loop is CASSYEGQLSTEAFF. DNA of the CDR3: TGTGCCAGCAGTTACGAGGGACAGCTAAGCACTGAAGCTTTCTTT. Variable domain in full (rest from reference TRBV28 and TRBJ1-1): DVKVTQSSRYLVKRTGEKVFLECVQDMDHENMFWYRQDPGLGLRLIYFSYDVKMKEKGDIPEGYSVSREKKERFSLILESASTNQTSMYLCASSYEGQLSTEAFFGQGTRLTVV.

This chain uses TRBV3-1 (or the pseudogene TRBV3-2) with TRBJ2-7; D remains ambiguous. CDR3 length equals 13 residues. Germline CDR1 and CDR2: LGHDT and YNNKEL (reference sequence). Trimming removed 4 bases from V and 2 bases from J, with 9 bases in between. The CDR3 nucleotides are TGTGCCAGCAGCCCCAGTGGTCCCTACGAGCAGTACTTC. This codes for CASSPSGPYEQYF.

The chain carries TRBV6-5 and TRBJ1-6; D gene ambiguous. CDR3 length equals 13 residues. The germline V and J ends were trimmed by 0 bases and 10 bases, with 7 bases remaining between them. CDR1 and CDR2 (germline): MNHEY, SVGAGI. CDR3 sequence reads: CASSYSSRSPLHF. Here the CDR3 DNA reads TGTGCCAGCAGTTACTCGAGTCGGTCACCCCTCCACTTT.

This clone was counted only a few times. This chain uses TRBV11-2 with TRBJ2-1; tentatively, D is TRBD2 (5 bases). The CDR3 is 15 amino acids. Germline-derived CDR1 and CDR2 are SGHAT and FQNNGV. V was cut by 1 base and J by 5 bases, with 12 bases left in between. The CDR3 loop is CASSLGLEVHNEQFF. CDR3 DNA: TGTGCCAGCAGCTTAGGGCTGGAGGTCCACAATGAGCAGTTCTTC.

CDR3: CASSMPGGLNQPQHF. CDR3 bases: TGTGCCAGTAGTATGCCGGGGGGCCTCAATCAGCCCCAGCATTTT. The rearrangement uses TRBV19 and TRBJ1-5, with D tentatively TRBD1 (6 bases). This CDR3 is built from 15 residues. Trimming shortened V by 3 bases and J by 3 bases, and 12 bases separated the two germline ends. Germline V gene sequence: CDR1 LNHDA, CDR2 SQIVND (reference sequence).

The genes are TRBV9 and TRBJ1-1, with 7 bases lining up with TRBD1. V trimming: 4 bases; J trimming: 1 base; junction bases outside the gene matches: 7. Per the germline V gene, CDR1 is SGDLS and CDR2 is YYNGEE. The CDR3 is made up of 15 amino acids. The CDR3 here is CASSPTGQKNTEAFF. CDR3 DNA sequence: TGTGCCAGCAGCCCCACGGGACAGAAGAACACTGAAGCTTTCTTT.

The V call is TRBV5-6, the J call TRBJ1-6; perhaps TRBD1 as D (6 bases). Germline values: CDR1 SGHDT, CDR2 YYEEEE. V was cut by 2 bases and J by 2 bases, with 20 bases left in between. The CDR3 is 19 residues long. The CDR3 nucleotides are TGTGCCAGCAGCTTTCGCACAGAGGCTGGGGGCCCCTATAATTCACCCCTCCACTTT. It yields the protein CASSFRTEAGGPYNSPLHF. Looking up the rest from reference TRBV5-6 and TRBJ1-6 gives the full variable domain: DAGVTQSPTHLIKTRGQQVTLRCSPKSGHDTVSWYQQALGQGPQFIFQYYEEEERQRGNFPDRFSGHQFPNYSSELNVNALLLGDSALYLCASSFRTEAGGPYNSPLHFGNGTRLTVT.

The chain joins TRBV15 to TRBJ1-2; tentatively, D is TRBD1 (6 bases). This CDR3 is built from 15 residues. V was clipped by 0 bases and J by 4 bases, with 12 bases between them. Germline CDR1 LNHNV, CDR2 YYDKDF (reference sequence). The CDR3 DNA reads TGTGCCACCAGCAGAGATCCGGGACAAGGCTATGGCTACACCTTC. This sequence encodes CATSRDPGQGYGYTF. Full variable domain (outside the CDR3, taken from reference TRBV15 and TRBJ1-2): DAMVIQNPRYQVTQFGKPVTLSCSQTLNHNVMYWYQQKSSQAPKLLFHYYDKDFNNEADTPDNFQSRRPNTSFCFLDIRSPGLGDTAMYLCATSRDPGQGYGYTFGSGTRLTVV.

The J gene is TRBJ2-1, the V gene TRBV24-1; 8 bases fit TRBD1. From germline, CDR1 is KGHDR and CDR2 SFDVKD. This CDR3 contains 16 residues. V gave up 4 bases and J gave up 1 base; unmatched junction bases: 5. CDR3 sequence reads: CATSDSDRASYNEQFF. The CDR3 DNA sequence: TGTGCCACCAGTGACTCGGACAGGGCGTCCTACAATGAGCAGTTCTTC.

The chain employs TRBV10-1 and TRBJ2-7; 10 bases are shared with TRBD2. There are 18 residues in the CDR3. The J segment lost 0 bases and the V segment lost 0 bases, leaving 8 bases of the junction unmatched. The germline gives CDR1 WNHNN, CDR2 SYGVQD (reference sequence). The CDR3, as DNA: TGCGCCAGCAGTGAGTCGGGTAGCGGGGGGCAGAGCTCCTACGAGCAGTACTTC. Translated: CASSESGSGGQSSYEQYF.

The chain carries TRBV19 and TRBJ2-2; 11 bases fit TRBD2. CDR3 length equals 17 residues. The ends lost 3 bases at V and 1 base at J; junction bases unmatched: 4. Germline V lookup: CDR1 LNHDA, CDR2 SQIVND (reference sequence). In DNA form, the CDR3 reads TGTGCCAGTAGTATTACTAGCGGGGGCCAGAACACCGGGGAGCTGTTTTTT. It translates to CASSITSGGQNTGELFF.